The rows below give T cell receptor beta chains drawn from one sample of a study of blood T cell repertoires in COVID-19. The method was immunoSEQ multiplex PCR; TCRdb's version includes in-frame clones alone and lacks a portion of them. Of 250,000 or so clones detected, about 82% appear once; the ten largest clones hold approximately 13%. Sequencing was carried out using peripheral blood. These receptor sequences come from a man older than 75 with acute or convalescent COVID-19. CDR3s include the opening cysteine and the closing phenylalanine or tryptophan. Size is omitted from some rows. Given values are once, few, many or a class for expanded clones.

CDR3 protein | clone size | V gene
CASSPGTAPSPLHF | NA | TRBV3-1/TRBV3-2
CASSYPGSTDTQYF | NA | TRBV6-5
CASSALPGQGKQPQHF | NA | TRBV19
CASSLLNEQFF | NA | TRBV6-2/TRBV6-3
CASSPARNSPLHF | once | TRBV18
CASTDRHTEAFF | NA | TRBV6-5
CASSQLPGQGTGEKLFF | NA | TRBV5-6
CASSLKPNRGGTEAFF | NA | TRBV28
CASSHDRTHQPQHF | NA | TRBV3-1/TRBV3-2
CAISEQGGNQPQHF | NA | TRBV10-3
CASSYVQQGQYF | NA | TRBV6-2/TRBV6-3
CATSVSPGQGAHEQYF | few | TRBV24-1
CASSLGTGRLQPQHF | NA | TRBV28
CASSLPRRRQGTGGNTEAFF | NA | TRBV5-1
CASSVDRNHEQYF | NA | TRBV5-4
CASKEQLYEQYF | NA | TRBV2
CASSISGGRVNEQFF | NA | TRBV19
CASSLGVSSGNTIYF | NA | TRBV7-2
CASSFLSNSPLHF | NA | TRBV27
CASSPGQISLEAFF | NA | TRBV5-1
CASSPGGSSYNEQFF | NA | TRBV4-1
CASTGRGSTEAFF | NA | TRBV6-5
CASSVRGDSNTDTQYF | many | TRBV9
CASSLDAGSRQNSPLHF | NA | TRBV3-1/TRBV3-2
CASSPGLANEQFF | NA | TRBV18
CASSLDAGIEAFF | NA | TRBV7-9
CASSIGAGLMNTEAFF | NA | TRBV19
CASSPRTGEKLFF | NA | TRBV12-3/TRBV12-4
CASSLVPQGNQPQHF | NA | TRBV7-2
CASSERGLYEQYF | once | TRBV2
CASSLGATYYGYTF | NA | TRBV11-2
CASSIVNRGRTDTQYF | NA | TRBV19
CASSQPGQGEKLFF | NA | TRBV3-1/TRBV3-2
CSVRLVREQFF | NA | TRBV29-1
CASSRGLAGGGETQYF | NA | TRBV6-6
CASSQALQGTGYTF | once | TRBV3-1/TRBV3-2
CASSLGVGEPQHF | NA | TRBV5-6
CASSERGNEQFF | NA | TRBV2
CASSYTYTDTQYF | once | TRBV6-6
CASSYAGLGETQYF | NA | TRBV6-5
CASSPGQGIWEKLFF | NA | TRBV3-1/TRBV3-2
CAISEVSPETQYF | NA | TRBV10-3
CASSYGAGQGVSPLHF | few | TRBV6-5
CASSLGQTSTYEQYF | NA | TRBV5-1
CASSGGTGGSTYEQYF | NA | TRBV6-1
CATSREGQSYEQYF | NA | TRBV15
CASSLEREVYGYTF | NA | TRBV5-4
CASSGTESNQPQHF | NA | TRBV10-1
CSAGTGGARETQYF | NA | TRBV29-1
CASSSSGTREQYF | NA | TRBV28
CASSESGQVEAFF | NA | TRBV10-2
CASSSTVGRETQYF | NA | TRBV9
CAGGQGNTGELFF | NA | TRBV11-2
CASSIVSRLAVGEQFF | NA | TRBV19
CASSPQEWSGREDIQYF | few | TRBV2